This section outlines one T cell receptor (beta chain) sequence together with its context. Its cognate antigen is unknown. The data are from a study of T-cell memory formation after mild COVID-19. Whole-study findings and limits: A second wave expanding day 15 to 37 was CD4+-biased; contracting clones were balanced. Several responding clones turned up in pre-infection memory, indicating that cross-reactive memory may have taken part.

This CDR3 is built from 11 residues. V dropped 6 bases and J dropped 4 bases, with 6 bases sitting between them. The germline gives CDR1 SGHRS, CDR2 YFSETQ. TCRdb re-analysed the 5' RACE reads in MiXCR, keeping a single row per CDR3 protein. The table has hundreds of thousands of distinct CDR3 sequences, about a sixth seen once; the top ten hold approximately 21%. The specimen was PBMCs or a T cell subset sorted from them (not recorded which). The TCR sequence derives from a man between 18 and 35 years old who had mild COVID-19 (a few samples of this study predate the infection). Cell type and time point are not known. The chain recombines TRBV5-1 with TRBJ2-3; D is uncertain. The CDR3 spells CASTRPDTQYF. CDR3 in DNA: TGCGCCAGCACTCGCCCAGATACGCAGTATTTT. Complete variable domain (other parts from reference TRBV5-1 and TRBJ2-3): KAGVTQTPRYLIKTRGQQVTLSCSPISGHRSVSWYQQTPGQGLQFLFEYFSETQRNKGNFPGRFSGRQFSNSRSEMNVSTLELGDSALYLCASTRPDTQYFGPGTRLTVL.